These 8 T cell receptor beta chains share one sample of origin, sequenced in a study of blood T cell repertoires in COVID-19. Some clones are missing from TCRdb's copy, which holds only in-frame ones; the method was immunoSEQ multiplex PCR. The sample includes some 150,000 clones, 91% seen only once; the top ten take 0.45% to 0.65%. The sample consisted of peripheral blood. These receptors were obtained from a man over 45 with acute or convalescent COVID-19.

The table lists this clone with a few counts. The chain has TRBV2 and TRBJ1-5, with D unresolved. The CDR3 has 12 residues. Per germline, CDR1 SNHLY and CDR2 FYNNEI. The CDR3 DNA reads TGTGCTAGCGCAGTCAGCAATCAGCCCCAGCATTTT. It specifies CASAVSNQPQHF.

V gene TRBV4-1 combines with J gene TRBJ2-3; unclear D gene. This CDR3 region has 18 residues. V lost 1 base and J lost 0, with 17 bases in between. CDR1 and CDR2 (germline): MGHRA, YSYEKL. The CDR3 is CASSQVFVGSYSTDTQYF. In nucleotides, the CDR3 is TGCGCCAGCAGCCAAGTGTTCGTAGGTAGCTATAGCACAGATACGCAGTATTTT.

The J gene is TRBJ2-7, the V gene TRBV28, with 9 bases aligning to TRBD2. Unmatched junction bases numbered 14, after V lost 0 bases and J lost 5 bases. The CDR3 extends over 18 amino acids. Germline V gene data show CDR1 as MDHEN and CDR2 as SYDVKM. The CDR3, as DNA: TGTGCCAGCAGTTTATGGACGGCGGGGGGGGCGGGGAAGAACGAGCAGTACTTC. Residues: CASSLWTAGGAGKNEQYF.

The CDR3 loop reads CASSLGGRAYEQYF. CDR3 DNA: TGTGCCAGCAGTTTAGGCGGGAGGGCCTACGAGCAGTACTTC. The V call is TRBV28, the J call TRBJ2-7; 9 positions agree with TRBD2. This CDR3 region has 14 residues. Germline loops: CDR1 MDHEN, CDR2 SYDVKM. Germline trimming cut 2 bases from V and 2 bases from J; bases unmatched to any gene: 1. Using reference TRBV28 and TRBJ2-7 for the parts outside the CDR3, the full variable domain is DVKVTQSSRYLVKRTGEKVFLECVQDMDHENMFWYRQDPGLGLRLIYFSYDVKMKEKGDIPEGYSVSREKKERFSLILESASTNQTSMYLCASSLGGRAYEQYFGPGTRLTVT.

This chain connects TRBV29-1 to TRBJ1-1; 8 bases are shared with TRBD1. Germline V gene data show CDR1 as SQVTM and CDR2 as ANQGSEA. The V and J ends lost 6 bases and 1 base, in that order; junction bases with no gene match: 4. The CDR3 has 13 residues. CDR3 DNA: TGCAGCGTCCAGGGGGCGGCGAACACTGAAGCTTTCTTT. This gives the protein CSVQGAANTEAFF.

The CDR3 here is CASSLGRGAPYNEQFF. The CDR3, as DNA: TGTGCCAGCAGTCTCGGTCGGGGGGCCCCCTACAATGAGCAGTTCTTC. The rearrangement links TRBV6-2 or TRBV6-3 to TRBJ2-1; D perhaps matches TRBD2 (7 bases). Trimming took off 5 bases at V and 2 bases at J, with 16 bases between the two ends. This CDR3 is 16 amino acids long. Germline V lookup: CDR1 MNHEY, CDR2 SVGEGT.

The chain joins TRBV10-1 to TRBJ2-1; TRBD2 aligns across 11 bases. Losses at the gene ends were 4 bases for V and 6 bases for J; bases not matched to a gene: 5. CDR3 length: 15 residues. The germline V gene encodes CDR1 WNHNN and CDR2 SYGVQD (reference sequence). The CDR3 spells CASSALAGAANEQFF. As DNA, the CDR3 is TGCGCCAGCAGTGCACTAGCGGGAGCTGCCAATGAGCAGTTCTTC.

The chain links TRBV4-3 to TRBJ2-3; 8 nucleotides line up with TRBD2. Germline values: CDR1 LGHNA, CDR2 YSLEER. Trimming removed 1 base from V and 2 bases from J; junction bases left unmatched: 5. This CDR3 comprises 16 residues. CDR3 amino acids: CASSQVGSGDTDTQYF. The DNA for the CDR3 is TGCGCCAGCAGCCAAGTGGGTAGCGGGGACACAGATACGCAGTATTTT.